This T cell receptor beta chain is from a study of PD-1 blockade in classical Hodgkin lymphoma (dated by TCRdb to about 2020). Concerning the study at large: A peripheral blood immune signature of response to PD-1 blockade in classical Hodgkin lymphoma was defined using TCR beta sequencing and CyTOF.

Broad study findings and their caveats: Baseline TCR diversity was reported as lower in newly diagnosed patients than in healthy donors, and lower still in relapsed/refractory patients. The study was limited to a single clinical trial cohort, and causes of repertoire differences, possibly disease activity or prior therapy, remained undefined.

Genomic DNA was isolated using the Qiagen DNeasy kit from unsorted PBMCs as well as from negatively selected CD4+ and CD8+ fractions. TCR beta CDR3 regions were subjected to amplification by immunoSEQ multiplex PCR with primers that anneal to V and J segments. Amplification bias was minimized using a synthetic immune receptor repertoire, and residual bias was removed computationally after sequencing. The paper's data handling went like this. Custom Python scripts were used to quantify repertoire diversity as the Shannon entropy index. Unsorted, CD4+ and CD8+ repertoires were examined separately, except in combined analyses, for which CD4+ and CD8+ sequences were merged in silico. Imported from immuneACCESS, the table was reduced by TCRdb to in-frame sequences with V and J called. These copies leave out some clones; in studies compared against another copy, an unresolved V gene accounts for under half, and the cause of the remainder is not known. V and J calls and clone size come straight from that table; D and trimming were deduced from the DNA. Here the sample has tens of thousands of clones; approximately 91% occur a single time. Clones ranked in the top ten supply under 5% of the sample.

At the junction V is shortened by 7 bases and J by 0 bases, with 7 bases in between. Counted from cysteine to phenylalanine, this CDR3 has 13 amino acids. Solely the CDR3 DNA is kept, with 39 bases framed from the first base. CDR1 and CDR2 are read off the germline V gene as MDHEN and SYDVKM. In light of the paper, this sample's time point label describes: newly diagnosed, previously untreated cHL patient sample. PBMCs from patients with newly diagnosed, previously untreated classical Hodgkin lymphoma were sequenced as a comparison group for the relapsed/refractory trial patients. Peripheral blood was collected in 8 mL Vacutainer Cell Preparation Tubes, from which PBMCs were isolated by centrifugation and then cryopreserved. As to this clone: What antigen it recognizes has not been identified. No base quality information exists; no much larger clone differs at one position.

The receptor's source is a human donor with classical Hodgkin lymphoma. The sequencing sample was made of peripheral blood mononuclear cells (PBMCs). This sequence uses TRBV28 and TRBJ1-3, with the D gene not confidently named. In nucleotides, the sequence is TGTGCCAGCAAGGCCAACTCTGGAAACACCATATATTTT. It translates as CASKANSGNTIYF.